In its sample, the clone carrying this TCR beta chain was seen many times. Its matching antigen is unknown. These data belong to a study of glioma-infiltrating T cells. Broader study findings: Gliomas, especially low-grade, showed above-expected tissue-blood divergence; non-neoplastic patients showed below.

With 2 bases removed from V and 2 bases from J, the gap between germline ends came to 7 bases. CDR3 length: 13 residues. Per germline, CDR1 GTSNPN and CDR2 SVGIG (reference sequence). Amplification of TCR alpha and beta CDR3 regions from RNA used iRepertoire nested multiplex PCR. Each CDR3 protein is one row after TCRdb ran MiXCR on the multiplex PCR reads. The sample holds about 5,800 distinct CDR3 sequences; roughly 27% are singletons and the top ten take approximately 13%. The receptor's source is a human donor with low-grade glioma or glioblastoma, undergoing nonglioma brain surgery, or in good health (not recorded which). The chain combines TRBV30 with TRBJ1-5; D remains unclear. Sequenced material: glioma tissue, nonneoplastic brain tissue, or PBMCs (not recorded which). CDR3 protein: CAWSPGGNQPQHF. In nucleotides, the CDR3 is TGTGCCTGGAGTCCCGGGGGCAATCAGCCCCAGCATTTT.